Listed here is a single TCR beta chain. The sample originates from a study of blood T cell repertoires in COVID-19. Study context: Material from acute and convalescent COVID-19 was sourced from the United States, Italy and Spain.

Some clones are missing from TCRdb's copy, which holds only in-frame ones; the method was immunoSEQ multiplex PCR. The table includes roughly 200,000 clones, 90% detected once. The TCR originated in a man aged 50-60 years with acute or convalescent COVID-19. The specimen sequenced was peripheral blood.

The CDR3 DNA is TGTGCCAGCAGCTCCCGGACAGGGTCCACTGGAAACACCATATATTTT. Translating it yields CASSSRTGSTGNTIYF. The rearrangement links TRBV11-2 to TRBJ1-3; 8 nucleotides agree with TRBD1. This CDR3 comprises 16 residues. The V and J ends lost 4 bases and 2 bases, in that order; junction bases with no gene match: 7. CDR1 is SGHAT and CDR2 is FQNNGV in the germline V gene.